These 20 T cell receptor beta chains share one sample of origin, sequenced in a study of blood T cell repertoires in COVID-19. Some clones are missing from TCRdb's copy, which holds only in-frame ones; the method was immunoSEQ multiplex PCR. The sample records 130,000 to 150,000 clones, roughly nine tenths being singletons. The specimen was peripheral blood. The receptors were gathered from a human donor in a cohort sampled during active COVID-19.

CDR3 in DNA: TGTGCCAGCAGCCCTGGAACTAGCGGGGGGGTACAAGAGACCCAGTACTTC. Translation gives CASSPGTSGGVQETQYF. This sequence joins TRBV9 and TRBJ2-5; 13 bases are a match to TRBD2. There are 17 residues in the CDR3. Germline values: CDR1 SGDLS, CDR2 YYNGEE. The V and J ends lost 4 bases and 2 bases, in that order; junction bases with no gene match: 8.

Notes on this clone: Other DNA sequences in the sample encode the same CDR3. As DNA, the CDR3 is TGTGCCAGCAGCCAAGATCGTGAGACCCAGTACTTC. Amino acid sequence: CASSQDRETQYF. The rearrangement joins TRBV4-2 to TRBJ2-5; D is undetermined. The CDR3 has 12 amino acids. In germline, CDR1 is LGHNA, CDR2 YNFKEQ. Trimming stripped 0 bases from V and 5 bases from J, with 4 bases between.

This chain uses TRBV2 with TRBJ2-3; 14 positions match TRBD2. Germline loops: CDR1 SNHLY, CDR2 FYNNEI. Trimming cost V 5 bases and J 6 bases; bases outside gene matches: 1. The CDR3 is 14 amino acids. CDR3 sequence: CASSRTSGGDTQYF. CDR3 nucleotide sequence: TGTGCCAGCAGTAGGACTAGCGGGGGGGATACGCAGTATTTT.

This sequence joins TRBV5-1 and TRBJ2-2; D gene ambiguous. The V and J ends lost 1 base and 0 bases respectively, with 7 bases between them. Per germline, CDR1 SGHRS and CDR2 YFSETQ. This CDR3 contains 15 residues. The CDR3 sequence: CASSLNAANTGELFF. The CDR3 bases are TGCGCCAGCAGCTTGAACGCAGCGAACACCGGGGAGCTGTTTTTT.

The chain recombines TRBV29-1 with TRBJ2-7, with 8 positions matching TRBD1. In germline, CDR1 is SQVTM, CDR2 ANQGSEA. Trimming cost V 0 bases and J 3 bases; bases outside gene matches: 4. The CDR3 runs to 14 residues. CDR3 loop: CSVEDRGQGYEQYF. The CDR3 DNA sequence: TGCAGCGTTGAAGATCGCGGACAGGGCTACGAGCAGTACTTC.

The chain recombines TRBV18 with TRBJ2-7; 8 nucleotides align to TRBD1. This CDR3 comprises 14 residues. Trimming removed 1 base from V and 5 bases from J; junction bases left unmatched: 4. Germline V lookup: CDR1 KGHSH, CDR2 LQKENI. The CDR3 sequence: CASSPRDRGDEQYF. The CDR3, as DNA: TGTGCCAGCTCACCACGAGACAGGGGTGACGAGCAGTACTTC. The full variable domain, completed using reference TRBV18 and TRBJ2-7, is NAGVMQNPRHLVRRRGQEARLRCSPMKGHSHVYWYRQLPEEGLKFMVYLQKENIIDESGMPKERFSAEFPKEGPSILRIQQVVRGDSAAYFCASSPRDRGDEQYFGPGTRLTVT.

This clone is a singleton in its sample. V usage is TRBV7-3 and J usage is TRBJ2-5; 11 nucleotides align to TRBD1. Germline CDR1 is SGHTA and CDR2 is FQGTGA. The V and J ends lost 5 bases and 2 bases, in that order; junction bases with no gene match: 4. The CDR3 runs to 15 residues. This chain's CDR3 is CASSVDRGLQETQYF. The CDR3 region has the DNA TGTGCCAGCAGCGTGGACAGGGGGCTTCAAGAGACCCAGTACTTC. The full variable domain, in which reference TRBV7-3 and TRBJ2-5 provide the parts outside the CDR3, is GAGVSQTPSNKVTEKGKYVELRCDPISGHTALYWYRQSLGQGPEFLIYFQGTGAADDSGLPNDRFFAVRPEGSVSTLKIQRTERGDSAVYLCASSVDRGLQETQYFGPGTRLLVL.

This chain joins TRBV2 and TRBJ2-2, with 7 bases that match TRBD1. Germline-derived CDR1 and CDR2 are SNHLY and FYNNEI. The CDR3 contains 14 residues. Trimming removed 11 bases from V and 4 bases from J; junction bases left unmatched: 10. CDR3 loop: CAGQRDSSTGELFF. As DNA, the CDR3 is TGTGCCGGACAACGGGACAGTTCCACCGGGGAGCTGTTTTTT.

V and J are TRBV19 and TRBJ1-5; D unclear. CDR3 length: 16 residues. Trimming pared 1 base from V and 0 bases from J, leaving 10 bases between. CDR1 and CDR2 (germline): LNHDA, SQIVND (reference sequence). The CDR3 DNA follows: TGTGCCAGTAGTATAGCAGGCAAATATAGCAATCAGCCCCAGCATTTT. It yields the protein CASSIAGKYSNQPQHF. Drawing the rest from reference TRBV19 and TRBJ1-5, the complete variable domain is DGGITQSPKYLFRKEGQNVTLSCEQNLNHDAMYWYRQDPGQGLRLIYYSQIVNDFQKGDIAEGYSVSREKKESFPLTVTSAQKNPTAFYLCASSIAGKYSNQPQHFGDGTRLSIL.

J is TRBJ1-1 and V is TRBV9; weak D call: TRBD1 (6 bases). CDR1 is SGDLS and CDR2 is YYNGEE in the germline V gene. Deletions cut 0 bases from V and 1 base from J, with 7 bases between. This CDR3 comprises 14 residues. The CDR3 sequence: CASSVDRENTEAFF. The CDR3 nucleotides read TGTGCCAGCAGCGTAGACAGGGAGAACACTGAAGCTTTCTTT.

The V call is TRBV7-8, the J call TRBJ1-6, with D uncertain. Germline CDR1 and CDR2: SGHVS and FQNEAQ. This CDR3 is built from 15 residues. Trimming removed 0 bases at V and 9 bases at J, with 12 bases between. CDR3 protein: CASSLAQGSGSPLHF. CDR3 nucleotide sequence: TGTGCCAGCAGCTTAGCGCAAGGGAGTGGTTCACCCCTCCACTTT. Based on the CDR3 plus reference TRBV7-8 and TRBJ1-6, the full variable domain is GAGVSQSPRYKVAKRGQDVALRCDPISGHVSLFWYQQALGQGPEFLTYFQNEAQLDKSGLPSDRFFAERPEGSVSTLKIQRTQQEDSAVYLCASSLAQGSGSPLHFGNGTRLTVT.

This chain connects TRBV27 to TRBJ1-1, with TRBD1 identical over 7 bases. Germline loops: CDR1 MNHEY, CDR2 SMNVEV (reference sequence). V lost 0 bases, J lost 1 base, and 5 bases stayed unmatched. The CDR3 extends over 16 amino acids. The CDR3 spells CASSLSPDRANTEAFF. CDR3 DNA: TGTGCCAGCAGTTTATCCCCCGACAGGGCGAACACTGAAGCTTTCTTT.

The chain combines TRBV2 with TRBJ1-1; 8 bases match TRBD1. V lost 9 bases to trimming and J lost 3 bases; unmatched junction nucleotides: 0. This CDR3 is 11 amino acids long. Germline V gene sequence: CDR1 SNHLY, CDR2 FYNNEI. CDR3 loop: CARQGDTEAFF. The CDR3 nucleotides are TGTGCCAGACAGGGGGACACTGAAGCTTTCTTT. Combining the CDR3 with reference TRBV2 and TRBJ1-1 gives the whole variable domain EPEVTQTPSHQVTQMGQEVILRCVPISNHLYFYWYRQILGQKVEFLVSFYNNEISEKSEIFDDQFSVERPDGSNFTLKIRSTKLEDSAMYFCARQGDTEAFFGQGTRLTVV.

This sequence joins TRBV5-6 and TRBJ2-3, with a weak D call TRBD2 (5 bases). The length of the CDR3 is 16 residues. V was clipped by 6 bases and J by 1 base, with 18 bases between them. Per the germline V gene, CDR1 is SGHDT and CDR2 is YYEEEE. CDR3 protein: CASTRPNGERTDTQYF. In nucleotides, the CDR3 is TGTGCCAGCACTCGCCCGAACGGGGAGCGCACAGATACGCAGTATTTT.

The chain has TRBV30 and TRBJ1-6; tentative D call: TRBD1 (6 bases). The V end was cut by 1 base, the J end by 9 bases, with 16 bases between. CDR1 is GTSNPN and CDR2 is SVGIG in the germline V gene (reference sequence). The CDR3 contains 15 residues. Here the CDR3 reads CAWSGGQTEVSPLHF. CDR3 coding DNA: TGTGCCTGGAGTGGTGGACAGACAGAGGTTTCACCCCTCCACTTT.

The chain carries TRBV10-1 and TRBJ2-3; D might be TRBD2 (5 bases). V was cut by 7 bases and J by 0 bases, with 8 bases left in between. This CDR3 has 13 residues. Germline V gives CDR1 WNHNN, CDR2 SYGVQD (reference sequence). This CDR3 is CASKGGSTDTQYF. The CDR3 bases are TGCGCCAGCAAGGGCGGGAGCACAGATACGCAGTATTTT.

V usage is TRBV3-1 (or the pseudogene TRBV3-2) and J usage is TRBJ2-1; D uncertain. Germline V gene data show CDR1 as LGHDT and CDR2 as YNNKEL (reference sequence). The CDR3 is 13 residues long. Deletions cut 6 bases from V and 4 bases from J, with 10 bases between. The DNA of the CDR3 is TGTGCCAGCAGGGAGAGGCCTTACAATGAGCAGTTCTTC. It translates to CASRERPYNEQFF.

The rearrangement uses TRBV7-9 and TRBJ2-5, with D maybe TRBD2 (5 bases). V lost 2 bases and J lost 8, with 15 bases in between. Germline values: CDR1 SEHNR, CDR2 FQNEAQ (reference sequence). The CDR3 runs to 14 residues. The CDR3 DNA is TGTGCCAGCAGCTTATTGGGAGCCCTAGAAACCCAGTACTTC. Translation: CASSLLGALETQYF.

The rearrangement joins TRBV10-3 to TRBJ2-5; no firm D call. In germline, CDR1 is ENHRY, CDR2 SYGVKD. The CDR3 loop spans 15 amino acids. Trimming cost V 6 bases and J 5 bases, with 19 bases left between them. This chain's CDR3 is CAISLSLELEETQYF. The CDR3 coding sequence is TGTGCCATCAGCTTATCCCTTGAGTTGGAGGAGACCCAGTACTTC.

The chain's CDR3 is CASSYWAGDTDTQYF. Here the CDR3 DNA reads TGTGCCAGCAGTTACTGGGCGGGGGACACAGATACGCAGTATTTT. The J gene is TRBJ2-3, the V gene TRBV6-2 or TRBV6-3; 7 bases align to TRBD2. The CDR3 is made up of 15 amino acids. J was trimmed by 2 bases and V by 1 base; bases with no gene match: 3. Per the germline V gene, CDR1 is MNHEY and CDR2 is SVGEGT.